Following are 20 T cell receptor beta chains from one sample sequenced in a study of blood T cells in healthy people across ages (dated by TCRdb to between 2015 and 2017). The protocol used for the library was 5' RACE. These reads were obtained on an Illumina HiSeq 2500. A second PCR of about 7 to 12 cycles was run with a J-beta primer mix and a sample-barcoded 5' primer. TCRdb applied fastp at Q25 and MiXCR to the public reads, then kept only in-frame beta chains. Rows are combined by CDR3 protein, so each entry shows the most common genes and DNA. The sample has hundreds of thousands of distinct CDR3 sequences on record, approximately 44% of them singletons. The ten biggest clones cover about 19% of the sample. Sequencing used blood. These receptors originate from a man in his fifties or sixties in good health.

Notes on this clonotype: It may be a read error: a sequence one base away is much more abundant. This chain uses TRBV29-1 with TRBJ2-5, with a weak D call TRBD2 (5 bases). TRBJ2-1 matches the DNA end more closely, so the J call is doubtful. Germline lookup yields CDR1 SQVTM and CDR2 ANQGSEA. The CDR3 is made up of 13 amino acids. The CDR3 spells CSVGRTLQETQFF. As DNA, the CDR3 is TGCAGCGTTGGACGGACTCTTCAAGAGACCCAGTTCTTC.

The chain carries TRBV18 and TRBJ2-7; 7 positions match TRBD2. The V gene end was trimmed by 3 bases and the J gene end by 12 bases; junction bases not matched to a gene: 8. CDR1 is KGHSH and CDR2 is LQKENI in the germline V gene. The CDR3 totals 12 residues. The CDR3 DNA follows: TGTGCCAGCTCACCGGAGCGGGACTCGACGTACTTC. Encoded protein: CASSPERDSTYF.

The chain is built from TRBV4-3 and TRBJ2-1; D may be TRBD1 or TRBD2 (5 bases each). Trimming cost V 5 bases and J 13 bases, with 24 bases left between them. The germline V gene encodes CDR1 LGHNA and CDR2 YSLEER. The CDR3 is made up of 15 amino acids. CDR3 region: CASSESLGDGVTQFF. In DNA, the CDR3 is TGCGCCAGCAGCGAATCCTTGGGGGATGGGGTGACCCAGTTCTTC.

The gene calls are TRBV6-6 and TRBJ2-1, with D maybe TRBD1 (6 bases). The germline V and J ends were trimmed by 2 bases and 9 bases, with 14 bases remaining between them. Germline CDR1 is MNHNY and CDR2 is SVGAGI (reference sequence). This CDR3 region has 14 residues. CDR3 amino acids: CASSYPGQESEQFF. The CDR3 DNA sequence: TGTGCCAGCAGTTACCCGGGACAAGAGAGTGAGCAGTTCTTC.

There are a few counts of this clonotype. J is TRBJ2-5 and V is TRBV7-2, with 12 nucleotides matching TRBD2. The CDR3 covers 15 residues. CDR1 is SGHTA, CDR2 FQGNSA, per germline. V shed 3 bases and J 6 bases; nucleotides not matched to a gene: 5. The CDR3 loop is CASSFGLAGSQTQYF. In nucleotides, the CDR3 is TGTGCCAGCAGCTTCGGACTAGCGGGGAGTCAGACCCAGTACTTC. Full variable domain (missing parts from reference TRBV7-2 and TRBJ2-5): GAGVSQSPSNKVTEKGKDVELRCDPISGHTALYWYRQSLGQGLEFLIYFQGNSAPDKSGLPSDRFSAERTGGSVSTLTIQRTQQEDSAVYLCASSFGLAGSQTQYFGPGTRLLVL.

The chain couples TRBV20-1 to TRBJ2-5; D might be TRBD1 (6 bases). V shed 6 bases and J shed 1 base, with 12 bases lying between them. This CDR3 is built from 13 residues. CDR1 is DFQATT, CDR2 SNEGSKA, per germline (reference sequence). As DNA, the CDR3 is TGCAGTGCGCTCCGGGACATCCAAGAGACCCAGTACTTC. Translated, it gives CSALRDIQETQYF.

V usage is TRBV11-3 and J usage is TRBJ2-7; D unclear. This CDR3 is built from 14 residues. CDR1 SGHNT and CDR2 YENEEA come from the germline V gene. Trimming took 1 base from V and 4 from J, leaving 11 bases between them. The CDR3 protein is CASSLGAQIYEQYF. The CDR3 DNA reads TGTGCCAGCAGCTTAGGGGCACAGATTTACGAGCAGTACTTC.

The CDR3 is CSAREPGTLNGYTF. The CDR3 DNA reads as TGCAGTGCTAGAGAACCCGGGACTTTGAATGGCTACACCTTC. The chain combines TRBV20-1 with TRBJ1-2, with D possibly TRBD1 on 5 matching bases. This CDR3 spans 14 amino acids. The germline V gene has CDR1 DFQATT and CDR2 SNEGSKA (reference sequence). With 0 bases removed from V and 6 bases from J, the gap between germline ends came to 14 bases.

V gene TRBV20-1 combines with J gene TRBJ2-3; 8 bases line up with TRBD1. Germline CDR1 reads DFQATT; CDR2 reads SNEGSKA (reference sequence). The CDR3 contains 14 residues. The V gene end was trimmed by 6 bases and the J gene end by 4 bases; junction bases not matched to a gene: 9. CDR3 coding DNA: TGCAGTGCAGTACAGGCAGGGGGCGCAGATACGCAGTATTTT. Protein product: CSAVQAGGADTQYF.

The gene calls are TRBV21-1 and TRBJ2-7; the tabulated D call, TRBD2, remains unverified against the DNA. TRBV21-1 is deemed a pseudogene. The CDR3 runs to 16 residues. CDR3 protein: CASSAQKESSSYEQYF. The CDR3 DNA is TGTGCCAGCAGCGCCCAAAAGGAGTCCTCTTCCTACGAGCAGTACTTC.

This clonotype was seen repeatedly, ten times or more. Here the CDR3 DNA reads TGCAGTGCTAGAGGGGGAGACAGGCCAAACATTCAGTACTTC. It codes for CSARGGDRPNIQYF. The chain combines TRBV20-1 with TRBJ2-4, with D tentatively TRBD1 (6 bases). Per the germline V gene, CDR1 is DFQATT and CDR2 is SNEGSKA (reference sequence). The CDR3 totals 14 residues. The V gene lost 1 base and the J gene lost 6 bases, with 13 bases spanning the gap.

On this clonotype itself: A read error may explain this, as a much larger clone is one base away. The CDR3 DNA sequence: TGTGCCAGCAGCACCGTGACAGGGCAGACCCAGTACTTC. Protein sequence: CASSTVTGQTQYF. V and J are TRBV7-9 and TRBJ2-7; 7 bases fit TRBD1. The end of the DNA is better explained by TRBJ2-5, so the J call may be wrong. The CDR3 has 13 amino acids. Germline V gene sequence: CDR1 SEHNR, CDR2 FQNEAQ (reference sequence).

This chain links TRBV27 with TRBJ2-1; weak D call: TRBD1 (6 bases). Trimming pared 5 bases from V and 7 bases from J, leaving 15 bases between. Germline V lookup: CDR1 MNHEY, CDR2 SMNVEV (reference sequence). The CDR3 length is 14 residues. Here the CDR3 DNA reads TGTGCCAGCAGTATAGCCGGGACATTTAATGAGCAGTTCTTC. It specifies CASSIAGTFNEQFF.

This clonotype was detected ten times or more. CDR3 nucleotide sequence: TGTGCCAGCAGCTTAGCGGGGGCTAGCGGGGAGACCCAGTACTTC. Its protein product is CASSLAGASGETQYF. The genes are TRBV7-2 and TRBJ2-5; 8 bases match TRBD2. CDR3 length equals 15 residues. Trimming took 0 bases from V and 5 from J; bases not matched to a gene: 5. Per the germline V gene, CDR1 is SGHTA and CDR2 is FQGNSA.

In this sample, this clonotype turned up a few times. The chain couples TRBV5-1 to TRBJ1-6; D remains ambiguous. The CDR3 runs to 14 residues. V lost 0 bases, J lost 6 bases, and 7 bases lay in between. Germline V CDR1 and CDR2: SGHRS, YFSETQ. The CDR3 loop is CASSLERINSPLHF. The CDR3 region has the DNA TGCGCCAGCAGCTTGGAAAGAATTAATTCACCCCTCCACTTT.

The V and J genes are TRBV6-2 or TRBV6-3 and TRBJ1-2, with D maybe TRBD1 (6 bases). Trimming cost V 8 bases and J 3 bases, with 22 bases left between them. Germline-derived CDR1 and CDR2 are MNHEY and SVGEGT. The CDR3 consists of 16 residues. The CDR3, as DNA: TGTGCCAGCTCTTACGAGGGTCCAGGGGTGTACTATGGCTACACCTTC. Translating it yields CASSYEGPGVYYGYTF.

This clonotype showed up just a few times. The rearrangement links TRBV24-1 to TRBJ2-1; D remains unclear. Looked up from germline, CDR1 is KGHDR and CDR2 is SFDVKD. The CDR3 sequence is 13 residues long. Trimming removed 1 base from V and 6 bases from J, with 6 bases in between. The chain's CDR3 is CATSDFGFNEQFF. The CDR3 DNA reads TGTGCCACCAGTGATTTTGGTTTCAATGAGCAGTTCTTC.

The V call is TRBV6-5, the J call TRBJ1-1, with 7 bases lining up with TRBD1. Germline trimming cut 4 bases from V and 5 bases from J; bases unmatched to any gene: 10. The CDR3 has 15 residues. Looked up from germline, CDR1 is MNHEY and CDR2 is SVGAGI. The CDR3 loop reads CASSLTGQWGTEAFF. CDR3 sequence (DNA): TGTGCCAGCAGTTTGACGGGACAGTGGGGGACTGAAGCTTTCTTT.

The rearrangement uses TRBV20-1 and TRBJ1-1, with TRBD1 matching over 7 bases. The CDR3 runs to 15 residues. V dropped 2 bases and J dropped 4; count of bases not matched to a gene: 10. CDR1 and CDR2 from the germline V gene are DFQATT and SNEGSKA (reference sequence). The CDR3 region has the DNA TGCAGTGCTAGACGACAGGGTAGTAAGGGCACTGAAGCTTTCTTT. Translating it yields CSARRQGSKGTEAFF.

The V gene is TRBV29-1, the J gene TRBJ2-7, with 15 bases that match TRBD2. Germline V gene lookup returns CDR1 SQVTM and CDR2 ANQGSEA. The CDR3 spans 16 residues. The junction had 7 bases not matched to a gene; V was cut back by 0 bases and J by 7 bases. The CDR3 DNA reads TGCAGCGTTGAAGACCCCGGGACTAGCGGGGGGTGGGAGCAGTACTTC. Translated: CSVEDPGTSGGWEQYF.